This T cell receptor (beta chain) was captured in a study of a mutant IDH1 vaccine in newly diagnosed glioma. V was trimmed by 8 bases and J by 7 bases, leaving 18 bases between them. CDR3 size: 14 residues. Looked up from germline, CDR1 is SGHVS and CDR2 is FQNEAQ. Profiled with immunoSEQ multiplex PCR; TCRdb holds only in-frame clones, not every one. The table records about 24,000 clones, more than 70% of them present only once. Points on this clone: Its antigen is undetermined.

As to time point: week 47, end of study. Doses comprised 300 ug of mutant IDH1 20-mer peptide each, plus topical imiquimod. The receptor was isolated from a man aged 40-55 years with glioma. The J gene is TRBJ1-5, the V gene TRBV7-8; weak D call: TRBD1 (5 bases). The sample in question was PBMCs, obtained from a glioma patient whose treatment included an IDH1 peptide vaccine. Written as DNA, the CDR3 is TGTGCCAGCCGTGGGGGAGGGGATCGACAGCCCCAGCATTTT. Residues: CASRGGGDRQPQHF.